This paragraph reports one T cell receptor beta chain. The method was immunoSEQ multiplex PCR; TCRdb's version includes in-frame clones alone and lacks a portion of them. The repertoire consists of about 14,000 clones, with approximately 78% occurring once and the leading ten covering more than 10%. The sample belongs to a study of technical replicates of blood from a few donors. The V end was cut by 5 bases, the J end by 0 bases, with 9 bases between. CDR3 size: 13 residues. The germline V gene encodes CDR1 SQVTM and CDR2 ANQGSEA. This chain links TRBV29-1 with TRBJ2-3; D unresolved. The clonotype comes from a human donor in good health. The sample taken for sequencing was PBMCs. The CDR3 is CSVLGTSTDTQYF. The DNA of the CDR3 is TGCAGCGTTCTAGGAACTAGCACAGATACGCAGTATTTT.